The 20 T cell receptor beta chains reported below all come from one sample, sequenced in a study of shared clonotypes between healthy human individuals. This table comes from immunoSEQ multiplex PCR, and its TCRdb copy is limited to in-frame clones, with some not included. The table lists about 2.2 million clones, around 95% of them singletons. Naive CD8 cells lacked CD45RO and underwent positive selection for CCR7, leaving out terminally differentiated effector memory CD45RA+ cells. The sequenced sample was naive CD8+ T cells from PBMCs. The receptor set was obtained from a man younger than 35 in good health. Some clones in this sample may be carry-over from other donors' samples.

In the case of this clone: The junction and the germline gene differ at one end; a read error may be behind it. The genes are TRBV27 and TRBJ1-5, with unresolved D. Germline values: CDR1 MNHEY, CDR2 SMNVEV (reference sequence). This CDR3 spans 16 amino acids. This chain's CDR3 is CASSLSMDYSNQPQHF. The CDR3 nucleotides are TGTGCCAGCAGTCTATCCATGGACTATAGCAATCAGCCCCAGCATTTT.

In regard to this clone: Other DNA sequences in the sample encode the same CDR3. This chain links TRBV27 with TRBJ2-7; 7 bases agree with TRBD1. From germline, CDR1 is MNHEY and CDR2 SMNVEV (reference sequence). The CDR3 runs 14 residues. J gave up 3 bases and V 6 bases, and 8 bases lay outside the gene matches. The CDR3 coding sequence is TGTGCCAGCAGCCTAGGGGACAGAGGCTACGAGCAGTACTTC. Translated: CASSLGDRGYEQYF.

The chain recombines TRBV5-1 with TRBJ2-7; 8 bases line up with TRBD2. Germline CDR1 and CDR2: SGHRS and YFSETQ. The length of the CDR3 is 14 residues. V lost 4 bases, J lost 3 bases, and 6 bases stayed unmatched. The CDR3 DNA is TGCGCCAGCAGCCCTCGGGGGGGAGGCTACGAGCAGTACTTC. Translating gives CASSPRGGGYEQYF.

The gene calls are TRBV27 and TRBJ2-7; the D gene is possibly TRBD1 (5 bases). The CDR3 covers 15 residues. Germline V gene sequence: CDR1 MNHEY, CDR2 SMNVEV (reference sequence). Trimming removed 1 base at V and 0 bases at J, with 10 bases between. CDR3 residues: CASSLLGHPSYEQYF. In DNA form, the CDR3 reads TGTGCCAGCAGTTTATTAGGACACCCCTCCTACGAGCAGTACTTC.

The chain joins TRBV29-1 to TRBJ2-1; 7 bases are a match to TRBD2. CDR1 SQVTM and CDR2 ANQGSEA come from the germline V gene. Trimming cost V 2 bases and J 6 bases; bases outside gene matches: 7. The CDR3 totals 14 residues. CDR3: CSVEPTSWGNEQFF. In DNA, the CDR3 is TGCAGCGTTGAACCGACTAGCTGGGGCAATGAGCAGTTCTTC.

The chain combines TRBV19 with TRBJ1-5, with TRBD1 identical over 9 bases. This CDR3 is 17 amino acids long. Trimming at V came to 2 bases and at J to 1 base, leaving 6 bases not matched to a gene. Germline CDR1 LNHDA, CDR2 SQIVND (reference sequence). CDR3 DNA sequence: TGTGCCAGTAGTATACTTCCGGGACAGGGAAGCAATCAGCCCCAGCATTTT. Its protein product is CASSILPGQGSNQPQHF.

This sequence joins TRBV27 and TRBJ1-1; 7 bases map to TRBD1. The junction had 7 bases not matched to a gene; V was cut back by 4 bases and J by 2 bases. The CDR3 consists of 15 residues. The germline V gene encodes CDR1 MNHEY and CDR2 SMNVEV (reference sequence). The CDR3 region has the DNA TGTGCCAGCAGTTCGCCGGGACAGCCTAACACTGAAGCTTTCTTT. It codes for CASSSPGQPNTEAFF.

Concerning this clone itself: Other DNA sequences within the sample encode an identical CDR3. The rearrangement links TRBV7-9 to TRBJ2-1, with 8 bases fitting TRBD2. Per germline, CDR1 SEHNR and CDR2 FQNEAQ (reference sequence). The CDR3 spans 16 residues. The junction had 5 bases not matched to a gene; V was cut back by 0 bases and J by 4 bases. CDR3 DNA sequence: TGTGCCAGCAGCTTAGCTGGCCTAGCGGGTTACAATGAGCAGTTCTTC. Its protein is CASSLAGLAGYNEQFF. Combining the CDR3 with reference TRBV7-9 and TRBJ2-1 gives the whole variable domain DTGVSQNPRHKITKRGQNVTFRCDPISEHNRLYWYRQTLGQGPEFLTYFQNEAQLEKSRLLSDRFSAERPKGSFSTLEIQRTEQGDSAMYLCASSLAGLAGYNEQFFGPGTRLTVL.

This chain joins TRBV5-6 and TRBJ2-7; the match to TRBD2 covers 7 bases. The CDR3 has 14 residues. From germline, CDR1 is SGHDT and CDR2 YYEEEE. J lost 2 bases, V lost 0 bases, and 2 bases had no gene match. The CDR3 loop is CASSLVAGAYEQYF. For the CDR3, the DNA is TGTGCCAGCAGCTTGGTCGCGGGGGCCTACGAGCAGTACTTC.

This clone was found a few times. Other DNA sequences from this sample encode an identical CDR3 as well. The chain combines TRBV27 with TRBJ1-5; no reliable D call. Per the germline V gene, CDR1 is MNHEY and CDR2 is SMNVEV (reference sequence). V shed 6 bases and J shed 2 bases, with 8 bases lying between them. The CDR3 runs 13 residues. This chain's CDR3 is CASSPGRNQPQHF. The CDR3 nucleotides read TGTGCCAGCAGCCCGGGCCGCAATCAGCCCCAGCATTTT.

The genes are TRBV15 and TRBJ2-3; no firm D call. Germline CDR1 LNHNV, CDR2 YYDKDF (reference sequence). V dropped 2 bases and J dropped 4 bases, with 13 bases sitting between them. The length of the CDR3 is 15 residues. CDR3 DNA sequence: TGTGCCACCAGCAGACTGAGCGAAGTCGCAGATACGCAGTATTTT. Encoded protein: CATSRLSEVADTQYF. Looking up the rest from reference TRBV15 and TRBJ2-3 gives the full variable domain: DAMVIQNPRYQVTQFGKPVTLSCSQTLNHNVMYWYQQKSSQAPKLLFHYYDKDFNNEADTPDNFQSRRPNTSFCFLDIRSPGLGDTAMYLCATSRLSEVADTQYFGPGTRLTVL.

To note about this clone: The sample contains more than one DNA sequence encoding this CDR3. This sequence joins TRBV7-6 and TRBJ2-7, with no clear D. Deletions cut 5 bases from V and 0 bases from J, with 8 bases between. CDR1 SGHVS and CDR2 FNYEAQ come from the germline V gene. This CDR3 has 13 amino acids. Here the CDR3 reads CASSPRGSYEQYF. CDR3 sequence (DNA): TGTGCCAGCAGCCCGCGCGGCTCCTACGAGCAGTACTTC.

V usage is TRBV28 and J usage is TRBJ2-7; D unclear. Germline V gives CDR1 MDHEN, CDR2 SYDVKM. The CDR3 is made up of 12 amino acids. With 6 bases removed from V and 0 bases from J, the gap between germline ends came to 6 bases. The CDR3 region has the DNA TGTGCCAGCAGGCGGTCCTCCTACGAGCAGTACTTC. Translation gives CASRRSSYEQYF. The whole variable domain, remainder taken from reference TRBV28 and TRBJ2-7, is DVKVTQSSRYLVKRTGEKVFLECVQDMDHENMFWYRQDPGLGLRLIYFSYDVKMKEKGDIPEGYSVSREKKERFSLILESASTNQTSMYLCASRRSSYEQYFGPGTRLTVT.

V usage is TRBV19 and J usage is TRBJ2-7, with 8 bases identical to TRBD1. With V trimmed by 3 bases and J by 6 bases, 10 bases remained unmatched. Germline values: CDR1 LNHDA, CDR2 SQIVND (reference sequence). The CDR3 contains 15 residues. The CDR3 region is CASSISGTGNLEQYF. The CDR3 nucleotides are TGTGCCAGTAGTATTTCCGGGACAGGAAATCTCGAGCAGTACTTC.

DNA of the CDR3: TGTGCCAGCAGTGATCCTGAGGGCATGAACACTGAAGCTTTCTTT. This encodes CASSDPEGMNTEAFF. The chain employs TRBV2 and TRBJ1-1; D unresolved. The CDR3 runs to 15 residues. The V end was cut by 3 bases, the J end by 0 bases, with 11 bases between. Germline V gene data show CDR1 as SNHLY and CDR2 as FYNNEI.

This rearrangement joins TRBV28 to TRBJ1-5; D gene unclear. From germline, CDR1 is MDHEN and CDR2 SYDVKM. Trimming removed 4 bases from V and 5 bases from J, with 15 bases in between. The CDR3 is made up of 15 amino acids. CDR3 sequence (DNA): TGTGCCAGCAGTTCCCGTGAGGGCCCCCATCAGCCCCAGCATTTT. Its translation is CASSSREGPHQPQHF.

V gene TRBV9 combines with J gene TRBJ2-2, with a possible D match to TRBD1 (6 bases). This CDR3 spans 14 amino acids. Deletions cut 7 bases from V and 4 bases from J, with 14 bases between. In germline, CDR1 is SGDLS, CDR2 YYNGEE. Here the CDR3 reads CASGQGSGTGELFF. CDR3 DNA sequence: TGTGCCAGCGGGCAGGGGAGTGGCACCGGGGAGCTGTTTTTT. Supplemented by reference TRBV9 and TRBJ2-2, the full variable domain reads DSGVTQTPKHLITATGQRVTLRCSPRSGDLSVYWYQQSLDQGLQFLIQYYNGEERAKGNILERFSAQQFPDLHSELNLSSLELGDSALYFCASGQGSGTGELFFGEGSRLTVL.

The chain joins TRBV7-9 to TRBJ2-7, with TRBD1 matching 9 bases. V lost 5 bases and J lost 9; bases outside the gene matches: 20. The CDR3 has 17 amino acids. Germline values: CDR1 SEHNR, CDR2 FQNEAQ (reference sequence). In nucleotides, the CDR3 is TGTGCCAGCAGCCAGAGGGATGGGACAGGGTACTTGCTTGGGCAGTACTTC. Protein: CASSQRDGTGYLLGQYF.

The rearrangement joins TRBV29-1 to TRBJ1-2; D possibly corresponds to TRBD1 (5 bases). Deletions cut 6 bases from V and 2 bases from J, with 22 bases between. Germline CDR1 SQVTM, CDR2 ANQGSEA. The CDR3 is 16 amino acids. The CDR3 DNA reads TGCAGCGTGCTGAGTTGGGACTCCGGGGGAAACTATGGCTACACCTTC. Protein product: CSVLSWDSGGNYGYTF.

The chain employs TRBV10-3 and TRBJ2-1; TRBD2 agrees at 12 bases. Germline loops: CDR1 ENHRY, CDR2 SYGVKD. Trimming cost V 2 bases and J 7 bases; bases outside gene matches: 9. This CDR3 is 17 amino acids long. CDR3 DNA: TGTGCCATCAGTGAGGGGAATAGCGGGACTAGCGGGAATGAGCAGTTCTTC. It codes for CAISEGNSGTSGNEQFF.